This T cell receptor beta chain was documented in a study of T cells in localized non-small cell lung cancer (dated by TCRdb to about 2020). Turning to the overall study: T cell repertoires of more than 200 early-stage NSCLC patients were analyzed, with tumors being compared against uninvolved tumor-adjacent lungs. The cohort was made up of 236 treatment-naive NSCLC patients whose localized lung tumors had been resected. Of the NSCLC patients, around 130 were male and approximately 110 were female, and the mean age was around 70 years.

A word on this clone: This receptor's antigen is unknown. The record has no base qualities; no much larger clone is one base away.

TCR beta CDR3 regions were sequenced from DNA using the immunoSEQ Assay. As for the authors' bioinformatics: T cell density was computed as TCR beta template counts normalized to usable DNA estimated by amplifying housekeeping genes. Using the preseqR package, richness was estimated by extrapolating to 120,000 templates for tissue samples and 400,000 templates for PBMC samples. Clonality was defined as one minus Pielou's evenness. To identify tissue-enriched TCRs, differential abundance testing was run on productive amino-acid clonotypes with a minimum total count of 5 and an alpha of 0.1. The Jaccard Index and the Morisita Overlap Index were used to measure repertoire overlap between compartments. TCR beta CDR3s were clustered by GLIPH together with public tetramer-defined viral CDR3s, and at least three viral sequences plus V-gene enrichment were required for viral motifs. TCRdb stores this immuneACCESS table with in-frame sequences only. Part of the clones is absent; in the studies checked, under half of the shortfall reflects unresolved V genes, and no reason is known for the rest. That table furnishes V, J and clone size, whereas the DNA furnished D and trimming. The sample table lists about 46,000 clones, about 76% of them with a count of one. The top ten constitute approximately 17% of the sample.

Trimming removed 5 bases from V and 0 bases from J, leaving 14 bases between the germline ends. The CDR3 numbers 15 residues from cysteine through phenylalanine. This entry keeps only the CDR3 DNA: 45 bases, framed from base 1. CDR1 and CDR2, looked up from the germline V gene (reference sequence), are LNHDA and SQIVND. At diagnosis, tumor, uninvolved tumor-adjacent lung and peripheral blood were collected and then preserved as a mix of FFPE and fresh-frozen material. For TCR repertoire profiling, blood samples were analyzed as peripheral blood mononuclear cells. Overall study outcomes, separate from this receptor: The highest T cell clonality was observed in uninvolved tumor-adjacent lung, where clonality exceeded that of tumor, suggesting that antigenic responses were more focused in uninvolved tumor-adjacent lung. Higher T cell density in blood was associated with longer overall survival, whereas higher clonality in adjacent lung was associated with shorter survival. A median of approximately 50 of the top 100 tumor clones turned up in the paired uninvolved adjacent lung, and roughly 30 of those clones also ranked among the top 100 of that same adjacent lung. Since the design was exploratory, TCR variables were selected using unadjusted p-values with no false-discovery rate correction. Multi-region tumor sequencing was not performed, so intratumor heterogeneity could not be excluded.

The source material was peripheral blood mononuclear cells, sampled before any cancer treatment. The chain joins TRBV19 to TRBJ2-7, with the D call perhaps TRBD1 or TRBD2, each one matching 5 bases. This receptor was obtained from a man aged 40 to 70 with stage III lung adenocarcinoma. The sequenced DNA is TGTGCCAGTAGTGGAGTCGGGACGTCCTCCTACGAGCAGTACTTC. Protein translation: CASSGVGTSSYEQYF.